Listed here are 5 T cell receptor beta chains from one sample, sequenced in a study of blood T cell repertoires in COVID-19. Measured with immunoSEQ multiplex PCR; TCRdb has only the in-frame clones, and not every one. The data show 150,000 or so clones, about three quarters seen once. Sequenced: PBMCs or T cells enriched from blood (not recorded which). These receptors all stem from a woman between 45 and 65 years old who had recovered from COVID-19.

To note about this clone: Sequence at one end of the junction differs from germline and may be a read error. V and J are TRBV29-1 and TRBJ1-2; 10 bases agree with TRBD1. From germline, CDR1 is SQVTM and CDR2 ANQGSEA. The CDR3 length is 13 residues. In nucleotides, the CDR3 is TGCAGCGTAGAAGGGACAGGGGTAAATGGCTACACCTTC. This codes for CSVEGTGVNGYTF.

The chain carries TRBV7-9 and TRBJ2-3, with D possibly matching TRBD1 (5 bases). Germline assignment: CDR1 SEHNR and CDR2 FQNEAQ (reference sequence). The ends were cut back, 1 base at V and 6 bases at J, with 17 bases in the middle. The CDR3 runs to 16 residues. Here the CDR3 reads CASSLVGSWGRDTQYF. Here the CDR3 DNA reads TGTGCCAGCAGCTTAGTTGGTTCGTGGGGCCGGGATACGCAGTATTTT. Drawing the rest from reference TRBV7-9 and TRBJ2-3, the complete variable domain is DTGVSQNPRHKITKRGQNVTFRCDPISEHNRLYWYRQTLGQGPEFLTYFQNEAQLEKSRLLSDRFSAERPKGSFSTLEIQRTEQGDSAMYLCASSLVGSWGRDTQYFGPGTRLTVL.

The chain combines TRBV3-1 (or the pseudogene TRBV3-2) with TRBJ2-1; 8 bases agree with TRBD2. The length of the CDR3 is 17 residues. Germline V gene data show CDR1 as LGHDT and CDR2 as YNNKEL (reference sequence). The trim removed 4 bases at V and 3 bases at J, leaving 11 bases unmatched. CDR3 protein: CASSPTPGGAGYNEQFF. The CDR3 nucleotides read TGTGCCAGCAGCCCCACCCCCGGGGGGGCGGGCTACAATGAGCAGTTCTTC.

The rearrangement links TRBV10-2 to TRBJ1-5; 9 positions match TRBD1. This CDR3 spans 15 amino acids. Germline assignment: CDR1 WSHSY and CDR2 SAAADI. The trim removed 5 bases at V and 4 bases at J, leaving 6 bases unmatched. The CDR3 reads CASSPPGQGNQPQHF. CDR3 nucleotide sequence: TGCGCCAGCAGTCCCCCGGGACAGGGAAATCAGCCCCAGCATTTT.

This clone showed up just a few times. The chain combines TRBV19 with TRBJ2-1; 7 positions match TRBD2. The CDR3 is 15 amino acids. The germline V gene encodes CDR1 LNHDA and CDR2 SQIVND (reference sequence). The junction had 9 bases not matched to a gene; V was cut back by 3 bases and J by 7 bases. CDR3 in amino acids: CASSINDAGVNEQFF. The CDR3 DNA reads as TGTGCCAGTAGTATCAACGATGCGGGAGTAAATGAGCAGTTCTTC.